This T cell receptor beta chain was captured by sequencing in a study of shared clonotypes between healthy human individuals. For the study at large: The study used three CD4 naive, three CD4 memory, two CD8 naive and one CD8 memory plate per donor.

CD8 memory merged CD45RO+ with CCR7-negative CD45RA+ TemRA cells. Measured with immunoSEQ multiplex PCR; TCRdb has only the in-frame clones, and not every one. The sample consists of roughly 110,000 clones, over 65% of them appearing once. What was sequenced was memory CD8+ T cells sorted from blood. Subset reported: CD45RO+ cells pooled with CCR7-negative TemRA cells. The clonotype originates from a woman aged 25-40 years in good health.

CDR3 coding DNA: TGTGCCAGCAGCGCAGGGATATCTGGGGCCAACGTCCTGACTTTC. It specifies CASSAGISGANVLTF. The chain combines TRBV11-2 with TRBJ2-6; tentative D call: TRBD1 (5 bases). The CDR3 runs 15 residues. In germline, CDR1 is SGHAT, CDR2 FQNNGV. V gave up 5 bases and J gave up 1 base, with 9 bases separating them.